The following is a T cell receptor beta chain sequence with its context. Assay used: immunoSEQ multiplex PCR; TCRdb lists only in-frame clones, some missing. Of some 150,000 clones in the sample, around 86% were seen once. The source of the sample is a study of blood T cell repertoires in COVID-19. Trimming removed 2 bases at V and 5 bases at J, with 10 bases between. CDR1 and CDR2 from the germline V gene are KGHSH and LQKENI. This CDR3 contains 13 residues. This receptor was identified in a human donor in a cohort sampled during active COVID-19. Input material: peripheral blood. This chain links TRBV18 with TRBJ2-7; D unclear. CDR3 nucleotides: TGTGCCAGCTCACCAGCAGGCCCCAACGAGCAGTACTTC. It encodes CASSPAGPNEQYF. Looking up the rest from reference TRBV18 and TRBJ2-7 gives the full variable domain: NAGVMQNPRHLVRRRGQEARLRCSPMKGHSHVYWYRQLPEEGLKFMVYLQKENIIDESGMPKERFSAEFPKEGPSILRIQQVVRGDSAAYFCASSPAGPNEQYFGPGTRLTVT.